This paragraph reports one T cell receptor beta chain. The sample is drawn from a study of T cells in severe cutaneous drug reactions. Carbamazepine had induced Stevens-Johnson syndrome or toxic epidermal necrolysis in the sequenced donors. Libraries were made by iRepertoire multiplex PCR with TCR subtype-specific primers for bulk and single-cell sequencing. No DNA is given; TCRdb re-called the multiplex PCR reads and lists each CDR3 protein once. The table lists about 7,500 distinct CDR3 sequences. Sequences were obtained from cells from a skin blister. This TCR was sampled from a human donor with a severe cutaneous adverse drug reaction.

CDR3 region: CASSPGGNTEAFF. V gene TRBV27 combines with J gene TRBJ1-1; TCRdb lists TRBD1, though no DNA is available to test this call. Germline CDR1 and CDR2: MNHEY and SMNVEV (reference sequence). CDR3 length: 13 residues.